This paragraph covers one T cell receptor (beta chain) sequence. The entry originates in a study of cytomegalovirus exposure and HLA in healthy donors. Study-wide context: The 130 or so validation repertoires, a later analysis reported, used the same platform as the approximately 700 first-cohort repertoires.

The germline V gene encodes CDR1 MDHEN and CDR2 SYDVKM. V lost 2 bases to trimming and J lost 7 bases, with 12 bases between them. The CDR3 loop spans 14 amino acids. Libraries were prepared by immunoSEQ multiplex PCR; TCRdb keeps only in-frame clonotypes and omits some of them. The repertoire has some 170,000 clones, approximately 87% of them found once; the top ten carry 5.5% to 6%. The chain is built from TRBV28 and TRBJ1-5; weak D call: TRBD1 (6 bases). The sample taken for sequencing was PBMCs. This clonotype was obtained from a woman in her 30s in good health and CMV-seronegative. The CDR3 spells CASSLGGTLQPQHF. As DNA, the CDR3 is TGTGCCAGCAGTTTAGGAGGGACACTACAGCCCCAGCATTTT.